This note documents a single TCR beta chain sequence. This sample is drawn from a study of blood T cells in healthy people across ages. V was trimmed by 1 base and J by 3 bases, leaving 13 bases between them. In germline, CDR1 is SEHNR, CDR2 FQNEAQ (reference sequence). The CDR3 covers 16 residues. Primers used in a second PCR of roughly 6 to 11 cycles were a sample-barcoded 5' primer and a J-beta primer mix. A single record per CDR3 protein comes from TCRdb applying MiXCR to the 5' RACE reads. This sample has about 400,000 distinct CDR3 sequences; 52% occur once, and the top ten carry 45% to 65%. Specimen: blood. The source of this sequence is a man aged 55 to 69 in good health. The chain carries TRBV7-9 and TRBJ2-1, with D unresolved. The CDR3 DNA sequence: TGTGCCAGCAGCTTAGTTAGGCCGGGTTACTACAATGAGCAGTTCTTC. Its protein is CASSLVRPGYYNEQFF.